Presented here are 3 T cell receptor beta chains from one specimen sequenced in a study of shared clonotypes between healthy human individuals (dated by TCRdb to 2018 to 2020). Library generation was performed with the immunoSEQ multiplex PCR assay. In TCRdb, the immuneACCESS table is reduced to in-frame sequences with V and J assigned. These tables do not hold every clone; where another copy was compared, an unresolved V gene accounts for under half, and the others remain unexplained. Within this sample are about 1,900,000 clones, with about 95% of them counted one time only. Of the sample, under 1.5% is held by the ten largest clones. CD8 naive samples were obtained by positive selection for CCR7 among CD45RO-negative cells, yielding a CD45RA+CCR7+ population from which TemRA cells were excluded. The sample comprised naive CD8+ T cells sorted from blood. Reading the label with the study, this specimen's cell subset or site is: CD45RA+CCR7+. The source of these receptors is a man younger than 35 in good health.

The V gene is TRBV27, the J gene TRBJ2-5; 7 nucleotides line up with TRBD1. The CDR3 length is 14 residues. The ends lost 2 bases at V and 1 base at J; junction bases unmatched: 1. Germline V gene data show CDR1 as MNHEY and CDR2 as SMNVEV (reference sequence). CDR3 in amino acids: CASSLGQAQETQYF. The CDR3, as DNA: TGTGCCAGCAGTTTAGGACAGGCCCAAGAGACCCAGTACTTC.

This clone was observed once. This chain links TRBV7-8 with TRBJ2-7, with D perhaps assigned TRBD1 or TRBD2 (5 bases each). This CDR3 is 19 amino acids long. CDR1 and CDR2 from the germline V gene are SGHVS and FQNEAQ. Trimming took 4 bases from V and 2 from J, leaving 27 bases between them. CDR3 nucleotide sequence: TGTGCCAGCAGCTCCTCAGCCGGGACCTCTTCCACCCTGACCTACGAGCAGTACTTC. Amino acid sequence: CASSSSAGTSSTLTYEQYF.

The gene calls are TRBV6-1 and TRBJ2-7, with D unclear. Trimming cost V 1 base and J 7 bases, with 5 bases left between them. CDR3 length equals 11 residues. Germline V gene lookup returns CDR1 MNHNS and CDR2 SASEGT. This chain's CDR3 is CASSEVWEQYF. DNA of the CDR3: TGTGCCAGCAGTGAAGTCTGGGAGCAGTACTTC.